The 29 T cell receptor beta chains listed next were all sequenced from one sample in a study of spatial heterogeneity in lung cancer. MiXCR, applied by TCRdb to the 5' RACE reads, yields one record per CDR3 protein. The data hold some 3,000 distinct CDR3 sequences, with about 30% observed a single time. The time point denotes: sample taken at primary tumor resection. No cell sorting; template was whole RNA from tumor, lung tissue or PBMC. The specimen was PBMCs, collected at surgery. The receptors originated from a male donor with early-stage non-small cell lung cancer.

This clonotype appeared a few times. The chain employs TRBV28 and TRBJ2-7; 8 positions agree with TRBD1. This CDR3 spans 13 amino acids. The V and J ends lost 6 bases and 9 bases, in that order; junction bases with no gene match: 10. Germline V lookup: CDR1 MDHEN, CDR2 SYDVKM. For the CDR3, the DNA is TGTGCCAGCAGGACAGGGGTCTCTACGATGCAGTACTTC. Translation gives CASRTGVSTMQYF. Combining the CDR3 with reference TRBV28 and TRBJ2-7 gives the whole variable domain DVKVTQSSRYLVKRTGEKVFLECVQDMDHENMFWYRQDPGLGLRLIYFSYDVKMKEKGDIPEGYSVSREKKERFSLILESASTNQTSMYLCASRTGVSTMQYFGPGTRLTVT.

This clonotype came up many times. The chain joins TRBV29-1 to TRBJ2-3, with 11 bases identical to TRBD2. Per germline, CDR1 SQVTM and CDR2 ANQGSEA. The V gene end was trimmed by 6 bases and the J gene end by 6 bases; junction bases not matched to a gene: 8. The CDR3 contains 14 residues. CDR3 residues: CSVVKLAGDDTQYF. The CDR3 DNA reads TGCAGCGTCGTTAAACTAGCGGGAGACGATACGCAGTATTTT.

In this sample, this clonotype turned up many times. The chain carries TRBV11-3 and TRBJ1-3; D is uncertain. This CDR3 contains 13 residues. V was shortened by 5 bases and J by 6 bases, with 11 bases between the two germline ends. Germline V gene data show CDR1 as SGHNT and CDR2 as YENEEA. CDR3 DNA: TGTGCCAGCAGCCGAGGACGCGAAAACACCATATATTTT. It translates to CASSRGRENTIYF.

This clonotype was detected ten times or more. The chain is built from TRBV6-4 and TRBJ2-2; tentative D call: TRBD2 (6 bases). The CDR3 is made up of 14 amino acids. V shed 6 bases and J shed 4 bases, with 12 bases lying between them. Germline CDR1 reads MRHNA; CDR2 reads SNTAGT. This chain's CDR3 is CASSLGTSTGELFF. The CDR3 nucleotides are TGTGCCAGCAGCCTTGGGACTTCCACCGGGGAGCTGTTTTTT.

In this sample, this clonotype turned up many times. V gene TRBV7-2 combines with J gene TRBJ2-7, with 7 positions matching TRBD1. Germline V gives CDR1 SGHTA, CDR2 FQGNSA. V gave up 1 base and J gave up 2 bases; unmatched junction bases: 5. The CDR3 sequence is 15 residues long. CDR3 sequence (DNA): TGTGCCAGCAGCTTAGGGACAGGTACACCCTACGAGCAGTACTTC. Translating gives CASSLGTGTPYEQYF.

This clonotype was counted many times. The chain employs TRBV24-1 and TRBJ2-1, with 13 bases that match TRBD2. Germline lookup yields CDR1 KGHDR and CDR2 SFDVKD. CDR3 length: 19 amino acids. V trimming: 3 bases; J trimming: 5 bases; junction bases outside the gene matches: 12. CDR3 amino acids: CATSDGMTSGRPMDNEQFF. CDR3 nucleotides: TGTGCCACCAGTGATGGGATGACTAGCGGGAGGCCCATGGACAATGAGCAGTTCTTC.

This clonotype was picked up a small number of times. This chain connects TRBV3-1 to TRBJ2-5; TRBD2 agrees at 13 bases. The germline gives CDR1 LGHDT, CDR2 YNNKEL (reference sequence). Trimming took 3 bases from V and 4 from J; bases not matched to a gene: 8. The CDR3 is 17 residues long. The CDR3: CASSQPLGTSGIETQYF. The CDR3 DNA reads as TGTGCCAGCAGCCAGCCTCTCGGGACTAGCGGGATAGAGACCCAGTACTTC.

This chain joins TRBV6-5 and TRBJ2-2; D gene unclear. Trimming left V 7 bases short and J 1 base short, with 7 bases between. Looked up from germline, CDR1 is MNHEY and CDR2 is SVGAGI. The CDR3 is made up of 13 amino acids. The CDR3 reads CASTERNTGELFF. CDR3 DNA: TGTGCCAGCACCGAGAGGAACACCGGGGAGCTGTTTTTT.

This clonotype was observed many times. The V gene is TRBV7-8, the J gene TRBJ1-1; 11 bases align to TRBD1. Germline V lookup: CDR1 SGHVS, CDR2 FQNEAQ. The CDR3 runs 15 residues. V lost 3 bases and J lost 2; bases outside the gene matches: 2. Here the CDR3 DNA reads TGTGCCAGCAGCTTGGGACAGGGGGGAAACACTGAAGCTTTCTTT. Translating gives CASSLGQGGNTEAFF.

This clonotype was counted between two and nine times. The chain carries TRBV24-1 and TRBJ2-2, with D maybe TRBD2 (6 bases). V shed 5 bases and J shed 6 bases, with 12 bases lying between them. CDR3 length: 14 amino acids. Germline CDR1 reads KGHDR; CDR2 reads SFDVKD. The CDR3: CATSATWGAGELFF. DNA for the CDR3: TGTGCCACCAGTGCCACGTGGGGGGCCGGGGAGCTGTTTTTT.

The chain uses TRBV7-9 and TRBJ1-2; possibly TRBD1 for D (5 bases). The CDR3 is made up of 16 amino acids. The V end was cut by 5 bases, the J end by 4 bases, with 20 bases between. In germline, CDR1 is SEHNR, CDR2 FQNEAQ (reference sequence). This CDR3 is CASSQQAGTRLYGYTF. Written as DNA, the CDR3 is TGTGCCAGCAGCCAACAGGCCGGGACCAGGCTCTATGGCTACACCTTC.

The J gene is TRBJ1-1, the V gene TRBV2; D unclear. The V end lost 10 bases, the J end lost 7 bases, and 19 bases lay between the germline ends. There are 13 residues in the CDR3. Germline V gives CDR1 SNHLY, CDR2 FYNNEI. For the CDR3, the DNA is TGTGCCACCCGTCCGGTAGTAGTTGGTGAAGCTTTCTTT. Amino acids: CATRPVVVGEAFF.

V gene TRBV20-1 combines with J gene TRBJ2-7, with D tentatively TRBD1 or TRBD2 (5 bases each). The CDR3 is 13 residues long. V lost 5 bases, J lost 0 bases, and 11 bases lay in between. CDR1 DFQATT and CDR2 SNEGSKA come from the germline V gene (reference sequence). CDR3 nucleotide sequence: TGCAGTGCTCGGGACGGTTACTCCTACGAGCAGTACTTC. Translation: CSARDGYSYEQYF.

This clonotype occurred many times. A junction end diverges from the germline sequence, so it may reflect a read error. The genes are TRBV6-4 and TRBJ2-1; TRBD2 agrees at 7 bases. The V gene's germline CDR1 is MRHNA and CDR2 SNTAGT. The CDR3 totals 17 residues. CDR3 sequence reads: CTTPTVGEGLRSNEQFF. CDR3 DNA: TGCACCACCCCGACAGTGGGAGAGGGACTACGAAGCAATGAGCAGTTCTTC.

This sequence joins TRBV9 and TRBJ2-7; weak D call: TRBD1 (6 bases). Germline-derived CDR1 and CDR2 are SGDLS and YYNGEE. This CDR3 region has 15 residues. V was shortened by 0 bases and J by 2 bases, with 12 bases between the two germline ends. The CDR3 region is CASSVAPGQTYEQYF. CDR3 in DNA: TGTGCCAGCAGCGTAGCACCGGGACAAACCTACGAGCAGTACTTC. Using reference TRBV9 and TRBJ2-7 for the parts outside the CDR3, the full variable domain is DSGVTQTPKHLITATGQRVTLRCSPRSGDLSVYWYQQSLDQGLQFLIQYYNGEERAKGNILERFSAQQFPDLHSELNLSSLELGDSALYFCASSVAPGQTYEQYFGPGTRLTVT.

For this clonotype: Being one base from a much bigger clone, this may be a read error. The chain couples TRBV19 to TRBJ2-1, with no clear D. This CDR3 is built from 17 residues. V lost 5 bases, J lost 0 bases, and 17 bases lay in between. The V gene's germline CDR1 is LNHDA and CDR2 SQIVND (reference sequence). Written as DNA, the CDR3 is TGTGCCAGTAGTGAGCAGGTTGGCCTTTACTCCTACAATGAGCAGTTCTTC. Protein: CASSEQVGLYSYNEQFF.

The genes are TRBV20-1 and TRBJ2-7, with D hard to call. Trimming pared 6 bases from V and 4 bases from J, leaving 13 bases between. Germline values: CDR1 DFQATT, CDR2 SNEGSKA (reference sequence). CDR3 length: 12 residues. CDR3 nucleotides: TGCAGTGCCAGACATTCGGGTTACGAGCAGTACTTC. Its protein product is CSARHSGYEQYF.

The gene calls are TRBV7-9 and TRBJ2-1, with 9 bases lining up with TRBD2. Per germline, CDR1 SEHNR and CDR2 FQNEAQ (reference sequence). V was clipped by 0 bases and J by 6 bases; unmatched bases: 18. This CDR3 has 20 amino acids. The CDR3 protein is CASSLASLTTLAGLVNEQFF. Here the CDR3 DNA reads TGTGCCAGCAGCTTAGCGAGTCTGACCACCCTAGCGGGGCTCGTCAATGAGCAGTTCTTC.

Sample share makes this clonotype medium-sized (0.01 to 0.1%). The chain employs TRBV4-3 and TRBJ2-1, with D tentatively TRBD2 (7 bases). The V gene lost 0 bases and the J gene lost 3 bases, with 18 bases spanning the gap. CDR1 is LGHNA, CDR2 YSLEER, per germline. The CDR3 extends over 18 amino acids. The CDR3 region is CASSQDGGRGTYYNEQFF. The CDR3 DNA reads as TGCGCCAGCAGCCAAGATGGGGGGCGGGGGACTTACTACAATGAGCAGTTCTTC.

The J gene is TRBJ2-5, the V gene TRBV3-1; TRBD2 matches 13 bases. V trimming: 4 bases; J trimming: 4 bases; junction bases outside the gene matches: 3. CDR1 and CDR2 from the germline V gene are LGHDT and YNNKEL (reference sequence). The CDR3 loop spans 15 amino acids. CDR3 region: CASSRRTSGGETQYF. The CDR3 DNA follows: TGTGCCAGCAGCCGCCGGACTAGCGGGGGAGAGACCCAGTACTTC.

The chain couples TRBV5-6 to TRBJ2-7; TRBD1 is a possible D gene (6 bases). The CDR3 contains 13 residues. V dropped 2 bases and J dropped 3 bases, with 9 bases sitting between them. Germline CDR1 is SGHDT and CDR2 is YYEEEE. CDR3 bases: TGTGCCAGCAGCTTCCAGGGGAACTACGAGCAGTACTTC. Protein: CASSFQGNYEQYF.

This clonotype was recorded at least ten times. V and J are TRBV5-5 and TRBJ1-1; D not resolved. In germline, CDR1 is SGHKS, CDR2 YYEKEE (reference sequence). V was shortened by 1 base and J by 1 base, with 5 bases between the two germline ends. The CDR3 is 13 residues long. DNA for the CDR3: TGTGCCAGCAGCTTGAGGTGGAACACTGAAGCTTTCTTT. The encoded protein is CASSLRWNTEAFF.

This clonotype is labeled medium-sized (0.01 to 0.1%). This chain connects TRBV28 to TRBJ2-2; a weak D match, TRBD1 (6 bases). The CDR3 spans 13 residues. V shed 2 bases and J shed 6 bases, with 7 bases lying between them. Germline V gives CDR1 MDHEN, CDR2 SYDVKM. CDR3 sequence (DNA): TGTGCCAGCAGTTTAACAGGGCCCGGGGAGCTGTTTTTT. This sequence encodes CASSLTGPGELFF. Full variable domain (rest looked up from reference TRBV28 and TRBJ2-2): DVKVTQSSRYLVKRTGEKVFLECVQDMDHENMFWYRQDPGLGLRLIYFSYDVKMKEKGDIPEGYSVSREKKERFSLILESASTNQTSMYLCASSLTGPGELFFGEGSRLTVL.

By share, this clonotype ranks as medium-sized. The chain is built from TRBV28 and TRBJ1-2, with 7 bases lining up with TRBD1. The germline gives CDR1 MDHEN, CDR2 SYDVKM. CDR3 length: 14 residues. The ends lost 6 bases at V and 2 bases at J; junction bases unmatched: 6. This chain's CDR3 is CASSPSTGNYGYTF. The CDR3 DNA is TGTGCCAGCAGCCCTTCGACAGGGAACTATGGCTACACCTTC.

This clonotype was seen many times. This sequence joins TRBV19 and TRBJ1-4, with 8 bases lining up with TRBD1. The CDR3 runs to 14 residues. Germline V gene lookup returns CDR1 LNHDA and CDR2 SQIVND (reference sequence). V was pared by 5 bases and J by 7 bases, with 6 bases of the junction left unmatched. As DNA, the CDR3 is TGTGCCAGTAGTGGACAGGGCGATAGTGAAAAACTGTTTTTT. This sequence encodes CASSGQGDSEKLFF.

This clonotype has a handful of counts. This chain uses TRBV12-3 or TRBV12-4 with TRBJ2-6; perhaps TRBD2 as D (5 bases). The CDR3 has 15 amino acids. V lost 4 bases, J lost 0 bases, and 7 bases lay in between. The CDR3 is CASSSRDSGANVLTF. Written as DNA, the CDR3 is TGTGCCAGCAGTTCCCGGGACTCTGGGGCCAACGTCCTGACTTTC.

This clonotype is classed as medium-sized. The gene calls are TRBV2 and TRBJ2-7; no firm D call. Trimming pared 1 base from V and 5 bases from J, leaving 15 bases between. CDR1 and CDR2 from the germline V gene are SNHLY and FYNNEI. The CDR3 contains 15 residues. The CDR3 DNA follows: TGTGCCAGCAGTGAAGGGGTCTACGGTGCCAACGAGCAGTACTTC. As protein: CASSEGVYGANEQYF.

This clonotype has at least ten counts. The CDR3 here is CATSSIHRYEQYF. CDR3 bases: TGTGCCACATCTTCTATACATCGCTACGAGCAGTACTTC. This sequence joins TRBV25-1 and TRBJ2-7, with unresolved D. Germline CDR1 MGHDK, CDR2 SYGVNS. Trimming took off 10 bases at V and 3 bases at J, with 16 bases between the two ends. CDR3 size: 13 residues.

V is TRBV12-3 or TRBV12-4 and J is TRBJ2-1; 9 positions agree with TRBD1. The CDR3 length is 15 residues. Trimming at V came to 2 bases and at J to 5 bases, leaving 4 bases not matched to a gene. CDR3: CASSLRQGGDNEQFF. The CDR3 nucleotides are TGTGCCAGCAGTTTACGACAGGGGGGTGACAATGAGCAGTTCTTC.